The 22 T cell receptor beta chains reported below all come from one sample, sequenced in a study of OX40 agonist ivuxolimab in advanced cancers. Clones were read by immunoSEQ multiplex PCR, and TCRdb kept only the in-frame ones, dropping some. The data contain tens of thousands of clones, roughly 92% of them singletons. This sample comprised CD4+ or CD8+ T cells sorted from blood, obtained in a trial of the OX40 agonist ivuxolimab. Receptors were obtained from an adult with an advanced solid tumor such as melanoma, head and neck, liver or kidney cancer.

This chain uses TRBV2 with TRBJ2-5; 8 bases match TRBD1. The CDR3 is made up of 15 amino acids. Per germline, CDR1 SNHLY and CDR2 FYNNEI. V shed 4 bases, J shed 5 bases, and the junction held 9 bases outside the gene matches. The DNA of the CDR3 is TGTGCCAGCAGTGGACAGGGGTGGGATACGGAGACCCAGTACTTC. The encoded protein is CASSGQGWDTETQYF.

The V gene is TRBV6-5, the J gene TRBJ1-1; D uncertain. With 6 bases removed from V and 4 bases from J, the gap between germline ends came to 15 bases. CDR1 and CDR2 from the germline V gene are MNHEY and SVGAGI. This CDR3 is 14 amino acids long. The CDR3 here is CASSGSSRGTEAFF. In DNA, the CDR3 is TGTGCCAGCAGCGGGTCCAGCCGGGGCACTGAAGCTTTCTTT.

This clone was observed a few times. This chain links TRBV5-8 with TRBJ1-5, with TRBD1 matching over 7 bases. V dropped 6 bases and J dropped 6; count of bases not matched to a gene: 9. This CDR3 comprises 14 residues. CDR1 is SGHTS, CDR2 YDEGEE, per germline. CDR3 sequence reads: CASTADRVPQPQHF. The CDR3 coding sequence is TGTGCCAGCACCGCCGACAGGGTTCCTCAGCCCCAGCATTTT.

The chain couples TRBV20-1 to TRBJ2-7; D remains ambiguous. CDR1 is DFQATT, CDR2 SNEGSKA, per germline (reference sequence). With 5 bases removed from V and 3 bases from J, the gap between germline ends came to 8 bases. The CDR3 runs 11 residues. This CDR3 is CSALNRYEQYF. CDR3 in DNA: TGCAGTGCTCTTAATCGCTACGAGCAGTACTTC.

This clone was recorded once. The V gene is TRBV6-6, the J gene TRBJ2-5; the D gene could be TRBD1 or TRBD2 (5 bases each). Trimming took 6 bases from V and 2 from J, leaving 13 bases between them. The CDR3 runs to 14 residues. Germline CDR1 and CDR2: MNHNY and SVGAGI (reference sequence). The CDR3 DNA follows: TGTGCCAGCAGCCTCGGTTGGGGGCAAGAGACCCAGTACTTC. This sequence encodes CASSLGWGQETQYF.

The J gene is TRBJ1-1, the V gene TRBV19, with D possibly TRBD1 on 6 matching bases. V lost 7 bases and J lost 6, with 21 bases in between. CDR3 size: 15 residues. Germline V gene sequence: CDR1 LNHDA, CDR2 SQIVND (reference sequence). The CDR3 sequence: CASIPMGALTAEAFF. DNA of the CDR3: TGTGCCAGTATTCCCATGGGGGCGCTGACCGCTGAAGCTTTCTTT.

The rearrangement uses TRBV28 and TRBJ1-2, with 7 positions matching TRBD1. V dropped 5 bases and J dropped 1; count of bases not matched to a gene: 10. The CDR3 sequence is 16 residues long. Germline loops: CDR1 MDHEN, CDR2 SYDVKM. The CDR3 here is CASSPQGGQSNYGYTF. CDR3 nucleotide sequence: TGTGCCAGCAGTCCCCAAGGGGGACAGAGTAACTATGGCTACACCTTC.

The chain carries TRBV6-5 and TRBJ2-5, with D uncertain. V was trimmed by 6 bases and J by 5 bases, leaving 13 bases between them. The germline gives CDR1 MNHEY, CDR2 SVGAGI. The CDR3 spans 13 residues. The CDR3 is CASRTITTETQYF. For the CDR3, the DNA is TGTGCCAGCAGGACAATTACCACGGAGACCCAGTACTTC.

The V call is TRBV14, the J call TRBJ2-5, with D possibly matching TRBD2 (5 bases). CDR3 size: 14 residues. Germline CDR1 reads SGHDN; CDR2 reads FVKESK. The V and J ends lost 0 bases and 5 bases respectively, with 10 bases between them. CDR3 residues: CASSQDPRGETQYF. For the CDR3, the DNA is TGTGCCAGCAGCCAAGATCCCCGGGGTGAGACCCAGTACTTC.

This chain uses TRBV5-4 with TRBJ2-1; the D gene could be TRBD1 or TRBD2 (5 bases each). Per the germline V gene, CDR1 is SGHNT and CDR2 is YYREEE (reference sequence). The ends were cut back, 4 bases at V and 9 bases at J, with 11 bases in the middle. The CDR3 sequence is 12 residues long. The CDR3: CASSRDVGEQFF. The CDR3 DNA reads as TGTGCCAGCAGCCGGGACGTGGGTGAGCAGTTCTTC.

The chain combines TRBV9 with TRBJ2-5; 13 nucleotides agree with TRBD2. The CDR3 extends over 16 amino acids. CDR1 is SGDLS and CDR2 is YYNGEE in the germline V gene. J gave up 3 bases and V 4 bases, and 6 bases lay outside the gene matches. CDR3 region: CASSTGLAGVKETQYF. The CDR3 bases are TGTGCCAGCAGCACCGGACTAGCGGGAGTGAAAGAGACCCAGTACTTC.

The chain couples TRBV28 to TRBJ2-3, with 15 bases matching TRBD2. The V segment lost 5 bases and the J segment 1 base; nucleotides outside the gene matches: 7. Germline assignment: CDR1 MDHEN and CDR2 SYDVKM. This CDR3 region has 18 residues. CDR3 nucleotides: TGTGCCAGCAGTGCTGGACTAGCGGGAGGGATCGGCACAGATACGCAGTATTTT. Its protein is CASSAGLAGGIGTDTQYF.

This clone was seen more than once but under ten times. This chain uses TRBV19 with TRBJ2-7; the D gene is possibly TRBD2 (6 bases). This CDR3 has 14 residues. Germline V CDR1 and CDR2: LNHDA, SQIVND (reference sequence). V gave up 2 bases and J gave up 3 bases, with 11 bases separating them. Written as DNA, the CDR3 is TGTGCCAGTAGTATATCGGGAGAAGGCTACGAGCAGTACTTC. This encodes CASSISGEGYEQYF.

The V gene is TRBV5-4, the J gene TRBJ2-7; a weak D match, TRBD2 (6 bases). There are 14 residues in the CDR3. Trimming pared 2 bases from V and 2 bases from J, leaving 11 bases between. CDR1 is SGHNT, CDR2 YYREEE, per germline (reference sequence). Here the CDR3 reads CASSFGGGPYEQYF. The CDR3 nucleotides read TGTGCCAGCAGCTTTGGGGGAGGTCCCTACGAGCAGTACTTC. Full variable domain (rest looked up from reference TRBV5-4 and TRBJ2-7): ETGVTQSPTHLIKTRGQQVTLRCSSQSGHNTVSWYQQALGQGPQFIFQYYREEENGRGNFPPRFSGLQFPNYSSELNVNALELDDSALYLCASSFGGGPYEQYFGPGTRLTVT.

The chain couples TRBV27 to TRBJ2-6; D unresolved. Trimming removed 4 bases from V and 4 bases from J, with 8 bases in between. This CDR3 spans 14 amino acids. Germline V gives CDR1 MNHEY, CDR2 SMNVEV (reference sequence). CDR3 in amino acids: CASSSTLGANVLTF. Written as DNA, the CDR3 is TGTGCCAGCAGTTCCACTTTGGGGGCCAACGTCCTGACTTTC.

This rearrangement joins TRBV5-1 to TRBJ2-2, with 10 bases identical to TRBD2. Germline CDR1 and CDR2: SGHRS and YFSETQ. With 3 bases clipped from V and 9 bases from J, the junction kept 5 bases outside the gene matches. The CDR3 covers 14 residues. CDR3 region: CASSSSGGSWELFF. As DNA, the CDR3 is TGCGCCAGCAGCTCTAGCGGGGGTTCGTGGGAGCTGTTTTTT.

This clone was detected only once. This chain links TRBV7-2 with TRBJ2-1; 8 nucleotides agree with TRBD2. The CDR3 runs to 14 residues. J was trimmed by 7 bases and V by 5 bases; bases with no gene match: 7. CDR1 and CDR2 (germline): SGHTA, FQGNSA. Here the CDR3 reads CASSPPGGGNEQFF. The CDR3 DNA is TGTGCCAGCAGCCCCCCCGGGGGGGGGAATGAGCAGTTCTTC. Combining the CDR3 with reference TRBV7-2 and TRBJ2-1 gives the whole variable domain GAGVSQSPSNKVTEKGKDVELRCDPISGHTALYWYRQSLGQGLEFLIYFQGNSAPDKSGLPSDRFSAERTGGSVSTLTIQRTQQEDSAVYLCASSPPGGGNEQFFGPGTRLTVL.

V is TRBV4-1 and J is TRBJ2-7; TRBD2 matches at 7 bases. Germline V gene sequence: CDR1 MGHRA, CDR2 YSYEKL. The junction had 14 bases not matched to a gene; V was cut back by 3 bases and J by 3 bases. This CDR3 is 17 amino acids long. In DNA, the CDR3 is TGCGCCAGCAGCCAGGGATCCAGACGCCGGGAGGACTACGAGCAGTACTTC. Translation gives CASSQGSRRREDYEQYF.

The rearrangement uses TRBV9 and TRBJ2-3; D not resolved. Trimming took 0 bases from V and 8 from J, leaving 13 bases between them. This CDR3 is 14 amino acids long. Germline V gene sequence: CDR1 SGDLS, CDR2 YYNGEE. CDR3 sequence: CASSVDPLRGTQYF. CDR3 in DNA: TGTGCCAGCAGCGTAGACCCACTGCGAGGTACGCAGTATTTT.

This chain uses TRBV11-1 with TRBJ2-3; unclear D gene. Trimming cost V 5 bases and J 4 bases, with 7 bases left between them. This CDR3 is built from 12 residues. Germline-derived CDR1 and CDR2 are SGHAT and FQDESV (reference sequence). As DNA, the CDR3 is TGTGCCAGCAGCCCGAGCTCAGATACGCAGTATTTT. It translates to CASSPSSDTQYF.

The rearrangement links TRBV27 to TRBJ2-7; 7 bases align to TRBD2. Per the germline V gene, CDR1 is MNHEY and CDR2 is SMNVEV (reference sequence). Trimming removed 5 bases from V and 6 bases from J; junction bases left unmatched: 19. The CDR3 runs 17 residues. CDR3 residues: CASSPHFAGGSKAEQYF. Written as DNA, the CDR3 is TGTGCCAGCAGTCCTCATTTCGCTGGCGGGAGTAAGGCCGAGCAGTACTTC.

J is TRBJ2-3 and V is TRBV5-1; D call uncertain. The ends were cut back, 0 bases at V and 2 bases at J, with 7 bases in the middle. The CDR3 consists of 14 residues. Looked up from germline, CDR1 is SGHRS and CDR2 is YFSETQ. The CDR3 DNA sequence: TGCGCCAGCAGCTTGGCGGCTCCCACAGATACGCAGTATTTT. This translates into CASSLAAPTDTQYF.